This T cell receptor (beta chain) was found in a study of blood T cell repertoires in COVID-19. Study-level information: COVID-19 samples from acute and convalescent phases originated in the United States, Italy and Spain.

Authors' data handling: Cell counts per sample came from amplifying reference gene primers. Sequencing used immunoSEQ multiplex PCR; TCRdb keeps in-frame clones, though not all of them. From that table come the V and J calls and clone size; the DNA was used to work out D and trimming. This table has over 200,000 clones, 80% to 90% appearing once. Trimming at V came to 5 bases and at J to 4 bases, leaving 8 bases not matched to a gene. The CDR3 is made up of 15 amino acids. The germline gives CDR1 LNHDA, CDR2 SQIVND (reference sequence). Participants' own reports of clinical history determined their cohort assignment.

The sequence came from a woman in her fifties or sixties who had recovered from COVID-19. The V gene is TRBV19, the J gene TRBJ1-1, with 9 positions matching TRBD1. The sample taken for sequencing was PBMCs or T cells enriched from blood (not recorded which). CDR3 amino acids: CASSHTGTGITEAFF. The CDR3 nucleotides are TGTGCCAGTAGTCATACCGGGACAGGGATCACTGAAGCTTTCTTT. The full variable domain, its missing parts supplied by reference TRBV19 and TRBJ1-1, is DGGITQSPKYLFRKEGQNVTLSCEQNLNHDAMYWYRQDPGQGLRLIYYSQIVNDFQKGDIAEGYSVSREKKESFPLTVTSAQKNPTAFYLCASSHTGTGITEAFFGQGTRLTVV.